This TCR beta chain derives from a study of blood T cell repertoires in COVID-19. The J segment lost 1 base and the V segment lost 0 bases, leaving 4 bases of the junction unmatched. The CDR3 totals 17 residues. The germline CDR1 and CDR2 sequences are LGHDT and YNNKEL (reference sequence). The assay was immunoSEQ multiplex PCR, and TCRdb's table has in-frame clones only and misses some. Of around 140,000 clones listed, around 89% are singletons. The chain has TRBV3-1 (or the pseudogene TRBV3-2) and TRBJ2-1; 9 nucleotides match TRBD1. The TCR comes from a man between 50 and 59 years old with active or convalescent COVID-19. The sample was peripheral blood. CDR3 sequence: CASSQDRGTGSYNEQFF. The DNA for the CDR3 is TGTGCCAGCAGCCAAGATCGAGGGACAGGGTCCTACAATGAGCAGTTCTTC.